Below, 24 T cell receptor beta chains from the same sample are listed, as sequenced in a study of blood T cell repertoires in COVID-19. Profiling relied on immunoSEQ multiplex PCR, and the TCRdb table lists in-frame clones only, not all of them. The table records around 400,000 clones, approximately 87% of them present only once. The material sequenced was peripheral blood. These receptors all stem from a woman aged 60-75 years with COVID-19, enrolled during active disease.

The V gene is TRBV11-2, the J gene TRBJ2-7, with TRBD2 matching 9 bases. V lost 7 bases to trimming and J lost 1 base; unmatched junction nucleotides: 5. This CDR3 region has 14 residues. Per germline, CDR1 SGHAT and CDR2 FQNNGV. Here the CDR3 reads CASTQRGASYEQYF. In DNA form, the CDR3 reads TGTGCCAGCACCCAGCGGGGGGCTTCCTACGAGCAGTACTTC.

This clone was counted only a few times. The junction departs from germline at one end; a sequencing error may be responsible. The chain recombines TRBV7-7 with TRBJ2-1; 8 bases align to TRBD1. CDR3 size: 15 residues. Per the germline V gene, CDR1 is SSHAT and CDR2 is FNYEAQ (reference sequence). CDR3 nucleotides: TGTGCTAGCAGCTTAAGTTCACAGGGGGTAAATGAGCAGTTCTTC. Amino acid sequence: CASSLSSQGVNEQFF.

The CDR3: CASSQEYQGGDEKLFF. CDR3 sequence (DNA): TGCGCCAGCAGCCAAGAGTACCAGGGGGGAGACGAAAAACTGTTTTTT. The rearrangement links TRBV4-1 to TRBJ1-4, with 7 bases matching TRBD1. There are 16 residues in the CDR3. Germline V gene sequence: CDR1 MGHRA, CDR2 YSYEKL. The J segment lost 8 bases and the V segment lost 0 bases, leaving 9 bases of the junction unmatched.

The CDR3 is CASSSVRWHGYTF. The CDR3 bases are TGTGCCAGCAGCTCCGTAAGATGGCATGGCTACACCTTC. The chain combines TRBV5-6 with TRBJ1-2; D unresolved. Germline CDR1 and CDR2: SGHDT and YYEEEE. Trimming left V 3 bases short and J 6 bases short, with 12 bases between. The CDR3 has 13 amino acids.

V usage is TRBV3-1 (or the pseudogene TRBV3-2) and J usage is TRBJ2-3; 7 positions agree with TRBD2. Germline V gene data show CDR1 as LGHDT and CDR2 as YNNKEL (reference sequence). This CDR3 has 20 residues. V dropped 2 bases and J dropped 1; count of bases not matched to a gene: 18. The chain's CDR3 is CASSQKAWVVTSAGTDTQYF. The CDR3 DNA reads TGTGCCAGCAGCCAAAAGGCTTGGGTTGTCACTAGCGCAGGCACAGATACGCAGTATTTT.

In nucleotides, the CDR3 is TGCGCCAGCATTCCAGGGGGAGAGTTATCTTCCTACAATGAGCAGTTCTTC. This gives the protein CASIPGGELSSYNEQFF. This rearrangement joins TRBV5-1 to TRBJ2-1; 7 bases are a match to TRBD1. Germline-derived CDR1 and CDR2 are SGHRS and YFSETQ. Trimming cost V 6 bases and J 1 base; bases outside gene matches: 13. CDR3 size: 17 residues.

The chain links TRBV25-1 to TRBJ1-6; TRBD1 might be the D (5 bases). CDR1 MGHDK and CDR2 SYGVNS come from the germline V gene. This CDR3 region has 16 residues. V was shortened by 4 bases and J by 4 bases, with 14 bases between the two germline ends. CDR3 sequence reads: CASSAWRGTYNSPLHF. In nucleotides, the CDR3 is TGTGCCAGCAGTGCCTGGCGGGGCACATATAATTCACCCCTCCACTTT. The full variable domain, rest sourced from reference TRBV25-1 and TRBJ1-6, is EADIYQTPRYLVIGTGKKITLECSQTMGHDKMYWYQQDPGMELHLIHYSYGVNSTEKGDLSSESTVSRIRTEHFPLTLESARPSHTSQYLCASSAWRGTYNSPLHFGNGTRLTVT.

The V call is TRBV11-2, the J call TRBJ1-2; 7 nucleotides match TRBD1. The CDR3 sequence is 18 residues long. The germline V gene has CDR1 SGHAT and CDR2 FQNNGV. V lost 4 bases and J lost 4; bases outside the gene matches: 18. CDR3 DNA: TGTGCCAGCAGCTCGGGTACCGGGACAGCGACGTTCCTCTATGGCTACACCTTC. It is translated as CASSSGTGTATFLYGYTF.

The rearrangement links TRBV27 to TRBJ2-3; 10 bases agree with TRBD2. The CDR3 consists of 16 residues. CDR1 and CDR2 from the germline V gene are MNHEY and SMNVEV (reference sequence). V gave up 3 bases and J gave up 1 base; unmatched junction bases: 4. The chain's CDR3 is CASSFLTSGGTDTQYF. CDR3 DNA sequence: TGTGCCAGCAGTTTCCTCACTAGCGGGGGCACAGATACGCAGTATTTT.

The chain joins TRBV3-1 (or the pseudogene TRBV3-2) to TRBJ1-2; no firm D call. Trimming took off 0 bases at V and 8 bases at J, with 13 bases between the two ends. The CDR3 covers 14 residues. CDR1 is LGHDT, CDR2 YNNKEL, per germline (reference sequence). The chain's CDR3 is CASSQDERGRGYTF. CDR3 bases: TGTGCCAGCAGCCAAGATGAACGCGGTCGGGGCTACACCTTC.

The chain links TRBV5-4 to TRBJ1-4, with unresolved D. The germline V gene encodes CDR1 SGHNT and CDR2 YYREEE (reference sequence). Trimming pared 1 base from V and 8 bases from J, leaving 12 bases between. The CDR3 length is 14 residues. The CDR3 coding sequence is TGTGCCAGCAGCTTGTCTACTACATCGGAAAAACTGTTTTTT. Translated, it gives CASSLSTTSEKLFF.

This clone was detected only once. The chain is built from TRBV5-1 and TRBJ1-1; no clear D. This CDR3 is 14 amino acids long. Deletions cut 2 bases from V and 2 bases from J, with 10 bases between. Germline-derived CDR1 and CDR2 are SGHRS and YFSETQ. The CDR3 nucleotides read TGCGCCAGCAGCTTAGAGTACAGAAACACTGAAGCTTTCTTT. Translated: CASSLEYRNTEAFF.

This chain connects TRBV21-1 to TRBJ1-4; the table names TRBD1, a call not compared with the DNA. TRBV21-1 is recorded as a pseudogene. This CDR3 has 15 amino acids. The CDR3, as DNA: TGTGCCAGCAGCATCCTCAGGGCCCCCAGGGAAAAACTGTTTTTT. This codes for CASSILRAPREKLFF.

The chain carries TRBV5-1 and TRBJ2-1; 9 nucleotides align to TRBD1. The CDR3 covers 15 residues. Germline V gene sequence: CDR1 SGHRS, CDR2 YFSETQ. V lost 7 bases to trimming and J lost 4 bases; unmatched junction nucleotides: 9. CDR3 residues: CASGPDRGIYNEQFF. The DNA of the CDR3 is TGCGCCAGCGGCCCGGACAGGGGAATTTACAATGAGCAGTTCTTC. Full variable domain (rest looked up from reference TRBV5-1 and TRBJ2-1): KAGVTQTPRYLIKTRGQQVTLSCSPISGHRSVSWYQQTPGQGLQFLFEYFSETQRNKGNFPGRFSGRQFSNSRSEMNVSTLELGDSALYLCASGPDRGIYNEQFFGPGTRLTVL.

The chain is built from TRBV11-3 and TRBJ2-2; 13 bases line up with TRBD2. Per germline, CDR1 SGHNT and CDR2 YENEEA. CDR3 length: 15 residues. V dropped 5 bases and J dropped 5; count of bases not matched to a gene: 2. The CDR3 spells CASSTGLAGTGELFF. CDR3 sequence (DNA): TGTGCCAGCAGCACGGGACTAGCGGGGACCGGGGAGCTGTTTTTT.

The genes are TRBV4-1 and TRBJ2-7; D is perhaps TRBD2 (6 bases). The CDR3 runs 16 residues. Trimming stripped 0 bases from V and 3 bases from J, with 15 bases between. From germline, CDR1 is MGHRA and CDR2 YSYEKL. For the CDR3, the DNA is TGCGCCAGCAGCCAAGATCCGGAACTAGCTATCTACGAGCAGTACTTC. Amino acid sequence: CASSQDPELAIYEQYF.

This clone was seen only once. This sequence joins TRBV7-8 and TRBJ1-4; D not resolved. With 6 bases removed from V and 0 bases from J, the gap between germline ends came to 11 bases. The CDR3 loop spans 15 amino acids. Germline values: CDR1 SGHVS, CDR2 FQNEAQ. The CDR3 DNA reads TGTGCCAGCAGTTTCTACTTTGCAACTAATGAAAAACTGTTTTTT. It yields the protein CASSFYFATNEKLFF.

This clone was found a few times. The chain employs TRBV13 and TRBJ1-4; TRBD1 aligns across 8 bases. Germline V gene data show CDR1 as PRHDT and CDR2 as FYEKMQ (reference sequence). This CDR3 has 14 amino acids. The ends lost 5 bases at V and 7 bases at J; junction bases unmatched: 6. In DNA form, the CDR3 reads TGTGCCAGCAGCACCAGGGGGCAGGGTGAAAAACTGTTTTTT. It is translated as CASSTRGQGEKLFF. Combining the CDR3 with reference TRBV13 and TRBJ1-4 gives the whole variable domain AAGVIQSPRHLIKEKRETATLKCYPIPRHDTVYWYQQGPGQDPQFLISFYEKMQSDKGSIPDRFSAQQFSDYHSELNMSSLELGDSALYFCASSTRGQGEKLFFGSGTQLSVL.

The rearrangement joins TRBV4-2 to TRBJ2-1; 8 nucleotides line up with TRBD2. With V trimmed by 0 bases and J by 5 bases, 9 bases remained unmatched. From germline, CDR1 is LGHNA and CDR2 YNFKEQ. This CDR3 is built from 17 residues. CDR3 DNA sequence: TGTGCCAGCAGCCAAGATCCTGGCGGGGGGCCCGACAATGAGCAGTTCTTC. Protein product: CASSQDPGGGPDNEQFF.

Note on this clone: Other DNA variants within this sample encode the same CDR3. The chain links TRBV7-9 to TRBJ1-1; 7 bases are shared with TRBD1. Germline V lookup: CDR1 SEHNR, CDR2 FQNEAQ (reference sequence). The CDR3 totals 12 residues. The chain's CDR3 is CASRQGTAEAFF. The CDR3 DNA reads TGTGCTAGCCGCCAGGGGACAGCCGAAGCTTTCTTT.

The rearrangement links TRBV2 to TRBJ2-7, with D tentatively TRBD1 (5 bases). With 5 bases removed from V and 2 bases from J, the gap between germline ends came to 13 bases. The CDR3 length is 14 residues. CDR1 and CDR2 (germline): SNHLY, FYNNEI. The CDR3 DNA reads TGTGCCAGCAGTACCCGACAGCCGCCCTACGAGCAGTACTTC. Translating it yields CASSTRQPPYEQYF.

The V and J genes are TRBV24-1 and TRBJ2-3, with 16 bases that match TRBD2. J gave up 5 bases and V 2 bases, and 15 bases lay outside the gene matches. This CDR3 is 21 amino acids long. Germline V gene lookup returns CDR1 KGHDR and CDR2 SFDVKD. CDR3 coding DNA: TGTGCCACCAGTGATTCTCTCCACCCCGGGACTAGCGGGGGGGCCGGAGATACGCAGTATTTT. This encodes CATSDSLHPGTSGGAGDTQYF.

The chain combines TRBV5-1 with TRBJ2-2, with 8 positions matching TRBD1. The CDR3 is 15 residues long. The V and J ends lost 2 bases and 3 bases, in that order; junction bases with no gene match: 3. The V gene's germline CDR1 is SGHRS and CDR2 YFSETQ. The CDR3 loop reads CASSLVTGDTGELFF. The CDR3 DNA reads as TGCGCCAGCAGCTTAGTGACAGGGGACACCGGGGAGCTGTTTTTT.

The CDR3 nucleotides read TGTGCCAGTAGGCCGGGACAGGGGGCTCATCAGCCCCAGCATTTT. Translation gives CASRPGQGAHQPQHF. This chain links TRBV19 with TRBJ1-5, with TRBD1 identical over 12 bases. Trimming took 6 bases from V and 5 from J; bases not matched to a gene: 5. The CDR3 has 15 amino acids. Germline CDR1 is LNHDA and CDR2 is SQIVND (reference sequence). The entire variable domain, with the rest obtained from reference TRBV19 and TRBJ1-5, is as follows: DGGITQSPKYLFRKEGQNVTLSCEQNLNHDAMYWYRQDPGQGLRLIYYSQIVNDFQKGDIAEGYSVSREKKESFPLTVTSAQKNPTAFYLCASRPGQGAHQPQHFGDGTRLSIL.